This TCR beta chain was recorded in a study of blood T cell repertoires in COVID-19. Study-wide background: The United States, Italy and Spain supplied acute and convalescent COVID-19 samples.

Using immunoSEQ multiplex PCR, the repertoire was profiled, and TCRdb retains in-frame clones only, with some absent. Among about 110,000 clones listed, more than 80% were seen once. This CDR3 region has 16 residues. Germline V gene sequence: CDR1 MGHRA, CDR2 YSYEKL. The J segment lost 4 bases and the V segment lost 5 bases, leaving 11 bases of the junction unmatched. The chain couples TRBV4-1 to TRBJ1-3; 7 nucleotides agree with TRBD1. The receptor was isolated from a woman between 55 and 75 years old with COVID-19, enrolled during active disease. Sequences were obtained from peripheral blood. The CDR3 loop reads CASSDRAREAGNTIYF. The DNA for the CDR3 is TGCGCCAGCAGCGACAGGGCGAGGGAGGCCGGAAACACCATATATTTT.